The rows below give T cell receptor beta chains drawn from one sample of a study of blood T cell repertoires in COVID-19. Data came from immunoSEQ multiplex PCR; TCRdb stores just in-frame clones and leaves some out. The repertoire holds 85,000 to 110,000 clones, with roughly nine tenths as singletons. The sample comprised peripheral blood. These receptors originate from a woman of 80 years or more in a cohort sampled during active COVID-19. Both conserved end residues are part of each CDR3. Each record gives: V gene, J gene, clone size, CDR3 length, D gene, CDR3 DNA, CDR3 protein. The D gene is left open where the match is weak. Only part of the rows carry a size: once, few, many, or a class if the clone is expanded.

>TRBV5-6|TRBJ2-3|NA|15|NA
TGTGCCAGCAGCTTGCAGGGGATCACCACAGATACGCAGTATTTT
CASSLQGITTDTQYF
>TRBV30|TRBJ1-1|NA|14|TRBD1
TGTGCCTGGACCTCGACAGGGATGAACACTGAAGCTTTCTTT
CAWTSTGMNTEAFF
>TRBV15|TRBJ2-2|NA|14|NA
TGTGCCACCAGCAGAGAGGGGGCGACCGGGGAGCTGTTTTTT
CATSREGATGELFF
>TRBV2|TRBJ2-1|NA|13|TRBD2
TGTGCCAGGGAAAGCGGGAGTAGGTATGAGCAGTTCTTC
CARESGSRYEQFF
>TRBV10-2|TRBJ1-1|NA|12|NA
TGCGCCACCTGTCAGAGCGCGGGGGAAGCTTTCTTT
CATCQSAGEAFF
>TRBV3-1/TRBV3-2|TRBJ2-7|NA|13|TRBD2
TGTGCCAGCAGCCGGGGACTAGCCTACGAGCAGTACTTC
CASSRGLAYEQYF
>TRBV18|TRBJ2-7|NA|13|NA
TGTGCCAGCTCAGAGGGGTCGGGGAGGGAGCAGTACTTC
CASSEGSGREQYF
>TRBV28|TRBJ2-7|once|13|TRBD2
TGTGCCAGCACTGGCGGGAGTTTATACGAGCAGTACTTC
CASTGGSLYEQYF
>TRBV7-6|TRBJ2-7|NA|16|NA
TGTGCCAGCAGCTCCCGCCCGACAGGACACTCCTACGAGCAGTACTTC
CASSSRPTGHSYEQYF
>TRBV5-4|TRBJ2-5|NA|16|TRBD2
TGTGCCAGCCGCATTGGTAGCGGGGGGGCTGGGGAGACCCAGTACTTC
CASRIGSGGAGETQYF
>TRBV5-8|TRBJ2-1|once|16|NA
TGTGCCAGCAGCTTCCAGGGGGACTCCCCGACACATGAGCAGTTCTTC
CASSFQGDSPTHEQFF
>TRBV5-4|TRBJ2-1|NA|14|TRBD1
TGTGCCAGCAGCTGGGGGACAGGGAGAGATGAGCAGTTCTTC
CASSWGTGRDEQFF
>TRBV6-4|TRBJ2-1|NA|15|NA
TGTGCCAGCAGTGACGGCGGAGGAGGGTACAATGAGCAGTTCTTC
CASSDGGGGYNEQFF
>TRBV18|TRBJ2-1|NA|14|TRBD2
TGTGCCAGCTCCCCCGCTAGCGGGGTCTATGAGCAGTTCTTC
CASSPASGVYEQFF
>TRBV5-1|TRBJ1-6|NA|14|NA
TGCGCCAGCAGCCGAGGGAGTATAAATTCACCCCTCCACTTT
CASSRGSINSPLHF
>TRBV5-1|TRBJ2-3|NA|15|TRBD2
TGCGCCAGCGGACTACTAGCGGGGGGTACAGATACGCAGTATTTT
CASGLLAGGTDTQYF
>TRBV19|TRBJ1-5|NA|13|TRBD1
TGTGCCAGTAGTGGACAGGGAGGGCAGCCCCAGCATTTT
CASSGQGGQPQHF
>TRBV27|TRBJ2-7|NA|13|NA
TGTGCCAGCAGTTCATCTGGGGGCTCCGAGCAGTACTTC
CASSSSGGSEQYF
>TRBV12-3/TRBV12-4|TRBJ2-5|NA|11|NA
TGTGCCAGCAGTTCACAAGAGACCCAGTACTTC
CASSSQETQYF
>TRBV9|TRBJ1-1|NA|14|NA
TGTGCCAGCAGCGTAGTGGAGAGGAGCGCTGAAGCTTTCTTT
CASSVVERSAEAFF
>TRBV7-9|TRBJ1-3|NA|13|NA
TGTGCCAGCAGCTTAGAACAGGGAAACACCATATATTTT
CASSLEQGNTIYF
>TRBV24-1|TRBJ2-1|NA|16|TRBD2
TGTGCCACCAGTGATTTATCAGCGGGAGACTACAATGAGCAGTTCTTC
CATSDLSAGDYNEQFF
>TRBV7-9|TRBJ2-2|NA|16|NA
TGTGCCAGCAGCTTAGTCGGCGGGCCGAACACCGGGGAGCTGTTTTTT
CASSLVGGPNTGELFF
>TRBV29-1|TRBJ1-5|NA|15|NA
TGCAGCGTTGTAGCCAGCCTCTATAGCAATCAGCCCCAGCATTTT
CSVVASLYSNQPQHF
>TRBV3-1/TRBV3-2|TRBJ1-2|NA|13|TRBD1
TGTGCCAGCAGCCAGGGGACAGGGCTTGGCTACACCTTC
CASSQGTGLGYTF
>TRBV28|TRBJ1-4|NA|16|NA
TGTGCCAGCAGTTGGGGTTTTAGGAGGACTAATGAAAAACTGTTTTTT
CASSWGFRRTNEKLFF
>TRBV27|TRBJ1-3|NA|15|TRBD1
TGTGCCAGCAGTAGACTAGGACAGGGCGGAAACACCATATATTTT
CASSRLGQGGNTIYF
>TRBV5-1|TRBJ2-7|NA|16|TRBD2
TGCGCCAGCAGCCCTCTGGGGCGGGGACTATCCTACGAGCAGTACTTC
CASSPLGRGLSYEQYF
>TRBV6-5|TRBJ1-1|once|15|TRBD1
TGTGCCAGCAGTTACTCGACAGGGAGGAACACTGAAGCTTTCTTT
CASSYSTGRNTEAFF
>TRBV3-1/TRBV3-2|TRBJ2-1|NA|13|NA
TGTGCCAGCAGCCAAGGCGTAGCGGTTGAGCAGTTCTTC
CASSQGVAVEQFF
>TRBV4-1|TRBJ2-5|NA|15|TRBD2
TGCGCCAGCAGCCCCGGGACTAGCGGCTACGAGACCCAGTACTTC
CASSPGTSGYETQYF
>TRBV19|TRBJ2-5|NA|15|NA
TGTGCCAGTAGTAGACAGGGTGGGGGGATTGAGACCCAGTACTTC
CASSRQGGGIETQYF
>TRBV5-5|TRBJ2-7|NA|12|NA
TGTGCCAGCAGCTTACTGAGCTACGAGCAGTACTTC
CASSLLSYEQYF
>TRBV9|TRBJ1-1|NA|15|NA
TGTGCCAGCAGCGTAGGGCCGGGGTCAAACACTGAAGCTTTCTTT
CASSVGPGSNTEAFF
>TRBV6-5|TRBJ2-7|NA|15|TRBD2
TGTGCCAGCAGTAAGCCCGGGACTAGTTTTTATGAGCAGTACTTC
CASSKPGTSFYEQYF
>TRBV7-9|TRBJ1-3|NA|15|NA
TGTGCCAGCAGCTTTAGGGACTTCTCTGGAAACACCATATATTTT
CASSFRDFSGNTIYF
>TRBV3-1/TRBV3-2|TRBJ2-7|NA|13|NA
TGTGCCAGCAGCCAAGTAGCGGAGGGAGAGCAGTACTTC
CASSQVAEGEQYF
>TRBV4-1|TRBJ1-3|NA|18|NA
TGCGCCAGCAGCCAAGAAAGCGACCGAAATAGCGCTGGAAACACCATATATTTT
CASSQESDRNSAGNTIYF
>TRBV25-1|TRBJ2-3|once|15|NA
TGTGCCAGCAGTTCCAGGGGCCCCGCCCAAGATACGCAGTATTTT
CASSSRGPAQDTQYF